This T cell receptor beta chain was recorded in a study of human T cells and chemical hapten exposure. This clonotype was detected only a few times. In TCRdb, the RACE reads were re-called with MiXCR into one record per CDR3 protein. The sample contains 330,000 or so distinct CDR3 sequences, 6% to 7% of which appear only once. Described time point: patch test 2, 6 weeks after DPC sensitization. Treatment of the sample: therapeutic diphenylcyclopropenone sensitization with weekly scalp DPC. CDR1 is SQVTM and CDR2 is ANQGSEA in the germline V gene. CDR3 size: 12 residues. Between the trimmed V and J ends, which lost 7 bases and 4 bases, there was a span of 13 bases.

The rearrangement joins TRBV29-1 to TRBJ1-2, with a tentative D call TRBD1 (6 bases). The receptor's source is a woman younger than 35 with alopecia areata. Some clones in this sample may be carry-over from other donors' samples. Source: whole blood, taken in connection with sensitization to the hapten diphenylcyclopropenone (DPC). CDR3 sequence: CSAQGSGYGYTF. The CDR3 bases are TGCAGCGCTCAGGGGTCTGGCTATGGCTACACCTTC. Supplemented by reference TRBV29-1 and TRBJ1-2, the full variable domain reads SAVISQKPSRDICQRGTSLTIQCQVDSQVTMMFWYRQQPGQSLTLIATANQGSEATYESGFVIDKFPISRPNLTFSTLTVSNMSPEDSSIYLCSAQGSGYGYTFGSGTRLTVV.